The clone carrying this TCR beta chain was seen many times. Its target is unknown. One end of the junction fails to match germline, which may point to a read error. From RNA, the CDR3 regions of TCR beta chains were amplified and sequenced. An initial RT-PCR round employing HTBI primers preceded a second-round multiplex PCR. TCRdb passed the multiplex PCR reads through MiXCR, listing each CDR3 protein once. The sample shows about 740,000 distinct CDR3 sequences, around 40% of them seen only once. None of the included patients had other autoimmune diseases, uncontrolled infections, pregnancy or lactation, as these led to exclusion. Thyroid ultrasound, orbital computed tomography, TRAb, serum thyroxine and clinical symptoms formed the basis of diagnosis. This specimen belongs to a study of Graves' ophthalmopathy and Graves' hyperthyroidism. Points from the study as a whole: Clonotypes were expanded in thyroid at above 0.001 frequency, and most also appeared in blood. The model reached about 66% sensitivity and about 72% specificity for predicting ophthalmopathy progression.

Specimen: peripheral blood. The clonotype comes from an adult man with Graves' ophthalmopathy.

CDR3 protein: CASSLGLAVTGELFF. CDR3 sequence (DNA): TGCGCCAGCAGCCTCGGACTAGCGGTAACCGGGGAGCTGTTTTTT. This chain links TRBV7-9 with TRBJ2-2; TRBD2 agrees at 10 bases. The germline gives CDR1 SEHNR, CDR2 FQNEAQ (reference sequence). This CDR3 spans 15 amino acids.